This T cell receptor beta chain was obtained from a study of blood T cell repertoires in COVID-19. The method was immunoSEQ multiplex PCR; TCRdb's version includes in-frame clones alone and lacks a portion of them. The data contain approximately 250,000 clones, roughly 88% of them singletons. The CDR3 spans 12 residues. The V segment lost 7 bases and the J segment 5 bases; nucleotides outside the gene matches: 2. Germline V gene data show CDR1 as SQVTM and CDR2 as ANQGSEA. Clinical history reported by participants formed the basis on which cohorts were assigned. J is TRBJ2-1 and V is TRBV29-1; 10 positions match TRBD1. The material sequenced was PBMCs or T cells enriched from blood (not recorded which). The sequence was collected from a middle-aged woman who had been exposed to COVID-19. CDR3 sequence (DNA): TGCAGCGCCGGGACAGGGGACAATGAGCAGTTCTTC. Its translation: CSAGTGDNEQFF.